What follows are 19 T cell receptor beta chains derived from one specimen sequenced in a study of molecular identifiers for immune sequencing clone quantification. Using its own MiXCR run on the PCR reads, TCRdb lists one record per CDR3 protein. The sample has about half a million distinct CDR3 sequences, 20% to 25% seen once. The sample taken for sequencing was naive CD8+ T cells from blood, with Jurkat cell RNA spiked in. Subset described: FACS-sorted CD8+CD4-CCR7+CD45RA+ naive T cells. These TCRs come from a human donor in good health. Some libraries in this study had Jurkat cell RNA spiked in.

This clonotype came up a few times. The V and J genes are TRBV2 and TRBJ2-2, with D perhaps matching TRBD1 (5 bases). The V gene's germline CDR1 is SNHLY and CDR2 FYNNEI. There are 15 residues in the CDR3. Trimming stripped 4 bases from V and 3 bases from J, with 12 bases between. This CDR3 is CASSVRDGDTGELFF. For the CDR3, the DNA is TGTGCCAGCAGTGTCAGGGATGGGGACACCGGGGAGCTGTTTTTT.

Notes on this clonotype: Sequence at one end of the junction differs from germline and may be a read error. The J gene is TRBJ2-7, the V gene TRBV5-1; 7 positions match TRBD2. This CDR3 spans 16 amino acids. CDR1 SGHRS and CDR2 YFSETQ come from the germline V gene. The CDR3 sequence is CASSLDLAESSYGQYF. The CDR3 DNA reads TGCGCCAGCAGCCTCGACCTAGCGGAAAGCTCCTACGGGCAGTACTTC.

This clonotype came up a few times. The chain carries TRBV29-1 and TRBJ1-2; maybe TRBD1 (6 bases). V was cut by 6 bases and J by 3 bases, with 14 bases left in between. Germline CDR1 SQVTM, CDR2 ANQGSEA. The CDR3 length is 13 residues. The DNA for the CDR3 is TGCAGCGTCTTAAAGGACAGTGACTATGGCTACACCTTC. It encodes CSVLKDSDYGYTF.

This clonotype was seen a handful of times. CDR3 DNA sequence: TGTGCCAGCAGCCATCCCGGGACAGTATCCTACGAGCAGTACTTC. Translation gives CASSHPGTVSYEQYF. The genes are TRBV7-9 and TRBJ2-7, with TRBD1 matching 7 bases. The germline CDR1 and CDR2 sequences are SEHNR and FQNEAQ (reference sequence). V gave up 5 bases and J gave up 1 base; unmatched junction bases: 8. CDR3 length: 15 amino acids.

The chain employs TRBV6-2 or TRBV6-3 and TRBJ1-2; D might be TRBD1 (5 bases). CDR3 size: 11 residues. Germline V gene data show CDR1 as MNHEY and CDR2 as SVGEGT. V was shortened by 5 bases and J by 4 bases, with 5 bases between the two germline ends. The CDR3 region has the DNA TGTGCCAGCAGTACAGGCTATGGCTACACCTTC. It translates to CASSTGYGYTF.

The chain links TRBV12-3 or TRBV12-4 to TRBJ2-2; 12 bases are a match to TRBD1. There are 15 residues in the CDR3. Losses at the gene ends were 5 bases for V and 6 bases for J; bases not matched to a gene: 4. DNA for the CDR3: TGTGCCAGCAGTGGGGACAGGGGGCTCGCCGGGGAGCTGTTTTTT. It is translated as CASSGDRGLAGELFF.

This clonotype was counted between two and nine times. This chain links TRBV28 with TRBJ2-5; 9 bases agree with TRBD1. Germline V gene data show CDR1 as MDHEN and CDR2 as SYDVKM. V shed 4 bases and J 2 bases; nucleotides not matched to a gene: 11. This CDR3 region has 17 residues. For the CDR3, the DNA is TGTGCCAGCAGTTACGGGACAGGGACCTCTTTGCAAGAGACCCAGTACTTC. Protein product: CASSYGTGTSLQETQYF.

This clonotype was counted many times. The gene calls are TRBV20-1 and TRBJ2-3, with D hard to call. Per the germline V gene, CDR1 is DFQATT and CDR2 is SNEGSKA (reference sequence). Trimming cost V 3 bases and J 5 bases, with 6 bases left between them. The CDR3 covers 11 residues. The CDR3 protein is CSASPGDTQYF. CDR3 in DNA: TGCAGTGCTAGTCCTGGAGATACGCAGTATTTT.

This clonotype was picked up many times. This chain joins TRBV30 and TRBJ1-4; no clear D gene. The V end lost 1 base, the J end lost 5 bases, and 8 bases lay between the germline ends. The germline V gene has CDR1 GTSNPN and CDR2 SVGIG (reference sequence). The CDR3 is made up of 13 amino acids. CDR3 region: CAWSELWNEKLFF. The CDR3 bases are TGTGCCTGGAGTGAACTGTGGAATGAAAAACTGTTTTTT.

This clonotype was seen at least ten times. The genes are TRBV4-1 and TRBJ2-7; D not resolved. Germline V lookup: CDR1 MGHRA, CDR2 YSYEKL. Trimming removed 3 bases at V and 4 bases at J, with 10 bases between. The CDR3 length is 13 residues. The DNA for the CDR3 is TGCGCCAGCAGCCAGGAACTCCTATACGAGCAGTACTTC. Residues: CASSQELLYEQYF.

The chain is built from TRBV9 and TRBJ2-5; D tentatively fits TRBD1 or TRBD2 (5 bases each). The CDR3 has 14 residues. Trimming took off 6 bases at V and 3 bases at J, with 15 bases between the two ends. Germline loops: CDR1 SGDLS, CDR2 YYNGEE. CDR3 loop: CASTPEGREETQYF. In DNA form, the CDR3 reads TGTGCCAGCACCCCAGAGGGGCGGGAAGAGACCCAGTACTTC.

At least ten counts were recorded for this clonotype. J is TRBJ2-1 and V is TRBV7-2, with 9 bases identical to TRBD2. This CDR3 region has 15 residues. V lost 1 base and J lost 9; bases outside the gene matches: 7. Germline-derived CDR1 and CDR2 are SGHTA and FQGNSA. The CDR3 is CASSLEGSGSFEQFF. In nucleotides, the CDR3 is TGTGCCAGCAGCTTAGAGGGTAGCGGGAGCTTTGAGCAGTTCTTC.

Only a few counts were recorded for this clonotype. The chain carries TRBV1 and TRBJ2-3; the table gives TRBD1 as D, unverified against the DNA. TRBV1 corresponds to a pseudogene. The CDR3 covers 17 residues. The DNA for the CDR3 is TGCACCAGCAGCCAACCCCCTGCCTTGGGTCTCACAGATACGCAGTATTTT. This gives the protein CTSSQPPALGLTDTQYF.

This clonotype has a count of ten or more. The chain joins TRBV7-8 to TRBJ1-6, with 7 nucleotides matching TRBD1. The CDR3 runs 14 residues. With V trimmed by 2 bases and J by 8 bases, 3 bases remained unmatched. Per the germline V gene, CDR1 is SGHVS and CDR2 is FQNEAQ. In DNA form, the CDR3 reads TGTGCCAGCAGCTTATTACAGGGGTATTCACCCCTCCACTTT. Amino acid sequence: CASSLLQGYSPLHF.

A few counts support this clonotype. The germline gene is not matched at one end of the junction; a read error may be the cause. The CDR3 reads CSGVVGPSSYEPYF. The CDR3 nucleotides read TGCAGTGGAGTGGTTGGCCCGAGCTCCTACGAGCCGTACTTC. V is TRBV20-1 and J is TRBJ2-7, with unresolved D. The CDR3 contains 14 residues. Germline assignment: CDR1 DFQATT and CDR2 SNEGSKA (reference sequence).

The rearrangement uses TRBV7-2 and TRBJ2-1; D possibly corresponds to TRBD2 (5 bases). CDR3 length: 11 amino acids. Germline values: CDR1 SGHTA, CDR2 FQGNSA. The V end was cut by 8 bases, the J end by 9 bases, with 11 bases between. In nucleotides, the CDR3 is TGTGCCAGCGCACTAGGGCGTGAGCAGTTCTTC. Amino acid sequence: CASALGREQFF.

This clonotype was seen repeatedly, ten times or more. The chain is built from TRBV4-3 and TRBJ2-7; no clear D. From germline, CDR1 is LGHNA and CDR2 YSLEER. The V gene lost 0 bases and the J gene lost 3 bases, with 12 bases spanning the gap. CDR3 size: 15 residues. The CDR3 reads CASSQDANGYYEQYF. In DNA, the CDR3 is TGCGCCAGCAGCCAAGATGCAAATGGCTACTACGAGCAGTACTTC.

This clonotype was counted at least ten times. This sequence joins TRBV12-3 or TRBV12-4 and TRBJ2-3; a weak D match, TRBD2 (7 bases). V was trimmed by 5 bases and J by 4 bases, leaving 16 bases between them. CDR3 length: 15 residues. The CDR3 sequence is CASSRMGGPADTQYF. CDR3 nucleotides: TGTGCCAGCAGTCGAATGGGGGGGCCAGCAGATACGCAGTATTTT.

This rearrangement joins TRBV7-9 to TRBJ2-3; D remains unclear. The CDR3 covers 14 residues. In germline, CDR1 is SEHNR, CDR2 FQNEAQ (reference sequence). Trimming took 1 base from V and 4 from J, leaving 9 bases between them. The CDR3 sequence: CASSLVVRPDTQYF. The CDR3 DNA reads TGTGCCAGCAGCTTAGTGGTCAGGCCAGATACGCAGTATTTT.